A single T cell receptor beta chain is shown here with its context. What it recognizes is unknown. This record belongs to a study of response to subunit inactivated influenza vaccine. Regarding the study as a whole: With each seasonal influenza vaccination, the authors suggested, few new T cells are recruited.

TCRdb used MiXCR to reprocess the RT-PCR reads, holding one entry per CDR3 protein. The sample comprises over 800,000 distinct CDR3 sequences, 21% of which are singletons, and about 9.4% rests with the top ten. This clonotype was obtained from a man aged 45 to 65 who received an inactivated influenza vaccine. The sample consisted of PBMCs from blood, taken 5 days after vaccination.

Written as DNA, the CDR3 is TGCGCCAGCAGCCTGGACGGGACCGACTACGGACTAGATTTGGCCAACGTCCTGACTTTC. It yields the protein CASSLDGTDYGLDLANVLTF. This rearrangement joins TRBV5-1 to TRBJ2-6; TRBD2 matches at 7 bases. The germline CDR1 and CDR2 sequences are SGHRS and YFSETQ. With 4 bases clipped from V and 6 bases from J, the junction kept 22 bases outside the gene matches. This CDR3 has 20 amino acids.